This T cell receptor beta chain emerged from a study of CD8 T cells in Susac syndrome. Trimming took 0 bases from V and 5 from J, leaving 11 bases between them. This CDR3 has 15 residues. Germline V gives CDR1 LGHNA, CDR2 YSLEER. High-throughput TCR beta sequencing covered peripheral CD8+ and CD4+ T cells. It was with random hexamers that roughly 0.5 to 1 ug RNA was reverse transcribed. TCRdb re-derived calls from the immunoSEQ multiplex PCR reads in MiXCR, one entry per CDR3 protein. This table has 65,000 to 100,000 distinct CDR3 sequences, 95% to 96% appearing once. This clonotype has just one count.

The specimen was CD8+ T cells from PBMCs. The chain links TRBV4-3 to TRBJ1-5; no clear D. This TCR was recovered from a human donor with Susac syndrome. The CDR3 sequence is CASSQEDGKYQPQHF. The CDR3 DNA reads TGCGCCAGCAGCCAAGAGGACGGAAAATATCAGCCCCAGCATTTT.